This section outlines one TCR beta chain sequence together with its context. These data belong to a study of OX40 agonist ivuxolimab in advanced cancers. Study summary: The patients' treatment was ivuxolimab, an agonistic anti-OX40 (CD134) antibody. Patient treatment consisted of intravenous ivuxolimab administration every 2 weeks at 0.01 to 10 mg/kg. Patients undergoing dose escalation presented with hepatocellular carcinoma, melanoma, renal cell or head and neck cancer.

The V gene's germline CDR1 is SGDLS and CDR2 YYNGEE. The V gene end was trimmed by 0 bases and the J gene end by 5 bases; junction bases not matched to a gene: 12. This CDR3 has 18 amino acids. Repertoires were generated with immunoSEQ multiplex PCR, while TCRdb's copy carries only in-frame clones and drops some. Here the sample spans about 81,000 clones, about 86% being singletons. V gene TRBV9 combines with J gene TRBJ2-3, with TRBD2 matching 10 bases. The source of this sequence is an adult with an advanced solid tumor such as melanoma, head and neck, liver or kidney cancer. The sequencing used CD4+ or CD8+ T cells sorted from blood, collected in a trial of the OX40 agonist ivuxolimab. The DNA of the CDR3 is TGTGCCAGCAGCGTAGCTCCCCTGAGCGGGGGGGCCGTAGATACGCAGTATTTT. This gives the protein CASSVAPLSGGAVDTQYF.